Listed below are T cell receptor beta chains from one sample, sequenced in a study of PD-1 blockade in classical Hodgkin lymphoma. Clones were read by immunoSEQ multiplex PCR, and TCRdb kept only the in-frame ones, dropping some. Altogether tens of thousands of clones are present, 70% to 90% being singletons, with the ten largest covering approximately 8.4%. Sequencing was performed on peripheral blood mononuclear cells (PBMCs), taken before the fourth cycle of nivolumab. Receptor source: a human donor with classical Hodgkin lymphoma. Both conserved end residues are part of each CDR3. A D gene is named only where the DNA matches it firmly. The size entry is marked missing in some rows and otherwise reads once, few, many or a size class.

CASSLYQGQPQHF | TGTGCCAGCAGTCTATACCAGGGTCAGCCCCAGCATTTT | NA | TRBJ1-5 | TRBV28 | NA
CASSLEVDTGELFF | TGCGCCAGCAGCTTGGAAGTGGACACCGGGGAGCTGTTTTTT | NA | TRBJ2-2 | TRBV5-1 | NA
CASSAVTVSYGYTF | TGTGCCAGCAGCGCCGTCACAGTAAGCTATGGCTACACCTTC | NA | TRBJ1-2 | TRBV5-6 | NA
CSVEDTNTGELFF | TGCAGCGTTGAAGACACGAACACCGGGGAGCTGTTTTTT | NA | TRBJ2-2 | TRBV29-1 | NA
CASRGTELPYEQYF | TGTGCCAGCAGAGGGACAGAGTTACCCTACGAGCAGTACTTC | few | TRBJ2-7 | TRBV2 | TRBD1
CASSEMGLADYNEQFF | TGTGCCAGCAGTGAAATGGGACTAGCGGATTACAATGAGCAGTTCTTC | NA | TRBJ2-1 | TRBV6-4 | TRBD2
CASSFIAGYNEQFF | TGCGCCAGCAGCTTTATAGCGGGGTACAATGAGCAGTTCTTC | NA | TRBJ2-1 | TRBV5-1 | TRBD2
CASSVNSGANVLTF | TGTGCCAGCAGTGTTAACTCTGGGGCCAACGTCCTGACTTTC | NA | TRBJ2-6 | TRBV6-1 | NA
CASSDRGQGNTIYF | TGCGCCAGCAGCGACAGGGGGCAGGGAAACACCATATATTTT | few | TRBJ1-3 | TRBV5-1 | TRBD1
CASSYSRNQPQHF | TGTGCCAGCAGTTACTCTAGGAATCAGCCCCAGCATTTT | NA | TRBJ1-5 | TRBV6-5 | NA
CASSQGAEAFF | TGTGCCAGCAGCCAAGGGGCTGAAGCTTTCTTT | NA | TRBJ1-1 | TRBV7-9 | NA
CASTPQGAMAEAFF | TGTGCCAGCACCCCACAGGGGGCAATGGCTGAAGCTTTCTTT | once | TRBJ1-1 | TRBV27 | TRBD1
CASSYDREAEAFF | TGTGCCAGCAGTTATGACAGGGAGGCTGAAGCTTTCTTT | NA | TRBJ1-1 | TRBV6-6 | TRBD1